The 19 T cell receptor beta chains presented below share a single source sample, sequenced in a study of shared clonotypes between healthy human individuals. Naive-designated CD8 cells lacked CD45RO, were positively enriched for CCR7, and omitted terminally differentiated effector memory CD45RA+ cells. Method: immunoSEQ multiplex PCR; TCRdb's copy keeps in-frame clones and lacks some. Of under 600,000 clones detected, 98% appear once; the ten largest clones hold 0.3%. The sequenced sample consisted of naive CD8+ T cells sorted from blood. These TCRs come from a man younger than 45 in good health.

This chain uses TRBV7-8 with TRBJ2-7; D gene unclear. Trimming shortened V by 5 bases and J by 3 bases, and 11 bases separated the two germline ends. The germline gives CDR1 SGHVS, CDR2 FQNEAQ. This CDR3 comprises 13 residues. The CDR3 reads CASSINRNYEQYF. The CDR3 coding sequence is TGTGCCAGCAGCATCAATAGGAACTACGAGCAGTACTTC. The full variable domain, its missing parts supplied by reference TRBV7-8 and TRBJ2-7, is GAGVSQSPRYKVAKRGQDVALRCDPISGHVSLFWYQQALGQGPEFLTYFQNEAQLDKSGLPSDRFFAERPEGSVSTLKIQRTQQEDSAVYLCASSINRNYEQYFGPGTRLTVT.

The chain couples TRBV7-9 to TRBJ1-2; 7 bases map to TRBD1. The CDR3 totals 15 residues. The V gene end was trimmed by 3 bases and the J gene end by 2 bases; junction bases not matched to a gene: 6. Per germline, CDR1 SEHNR and CDR2 FQNEAQ (reference sequence). The CDR3 region has the DNA TGTGCCAGCAGCTTCATTGACAGGGCGAACTATGGCTACACCTTC. Translation: CASSFIDRANYGYTF.

The chain uses TRBV9 and TRBJ2-3, with 10 positions matching TRBD2. Germline loops: CDR1 SGDLS, CDR2 YYNGEE. J lost 8 bases, V lost 0 bases, and 12 bases had no gene match. The CDR3 consists of 17 residues. Here the CDR3 reads CASSVGGAGGPSGTQYF. CDR3 DNA: TGTGCCAGCAGCGTAGGGGGAGCGGGAGGGCCTTCTGGTACGCAGTATTTT.

The chain couples TRBV5-5 to TRBJ2-7; 9 bases agree with TRBD2. Germline lookup yields CDR1 SGHKS and CDR2 YYEKEE (reference sequence). Trimming removed 2 bases from V and 0 bases from J; junction bases left unmatched: 3. The CDR3 loop spans 15 amino acids. Here the CDR3 DNA reads TGTGCCAGCAGCTTCGGGCGGGAGGGCTCCTACGAGCAGTACTTC. Protein: CASSFGREGSYEQYF.

This sequence joins TRBV11-2 and TRBJ2-5; the D is unclear. V was shortened by 6 bases and J by 3 bases, with 17 bases between the two germline ends. Germline CDR1 and CDR2: SGHAT and FQNNGV. CDR3 length: 15 residues. CDR3 loop: CASRPILAQKETQYF. CDR3 DNA: TGTGCCAGCAGGCCCATCCTGGCCCAGAAAGAGACCCAGTACTTC.

This rearrangement joins TRBV19 to TRBJ2-7, with 9 positions matching TRBD1. V trimming: 5 bases; J trimming: 1 base; junction bases outside the gene matches: 6. The CDR3 loop spans 15 amino acids. CDR1 LNHDA and CDR2 SQIVND come from the germline V gene (reference sequence). CDR3 loop: CASSAGTGISYEQYF. The DNA of the CDR3 is TGTGCCAGTAGTGCCGGGACAGGGATTTCCTACGAGCAGTACTTC.

The gene calls are TRBV5-1 and TRBJ2-1, with 13 bases fitting TRBD2. With 4 bases clipped from V and 7 bases from J, the junction kept 5 bases outside the gene matches. Germline V gene data show CDR1 as SGHRS and CDR2 as YFSETQ. The CDR3 loop spans 15 amino acids. For the CDR3, the DNA is TGCGCCAGCAGCGAGGGACTAGCGGGATATAATGAGCAGTTCTTC. The encoded protein is CASSEGLAGYNEQFF. The complete variable domain, with remaining parts taken from reference TRBV5-1 and TRBJ2-1, reads KAGVTQTPRYLIKTRGQQVTLSCSPISGHRSVSWYQQTPGQGLQFLFEYFSETQRNKGNFPGRFSGRQFSNSRSEMNVSTLELGDSALYLCASSEGLAGYNEQFFGPGTRLTVL.

In this sample, this clone turned up once. This sequence joins TRBV27 and TRBJ2-7; D is perhaps TRBD2 (6 bases). The germline V gene encodes CDR1 MNHEY and CDR2 SMNVEV (reference sequence). The CDR3 contains 15 residues. V shed 6 bases and J shed 0 bases, with 15 bases lying between them. The CDR3, as DNA: TGTGCCAGCAGCTGGGCTGGGGGGAGCTCCTACGAGCAGTACTTC. It yields the protein CASSWAGGSSYEQYF.

The rearrangement links TRBV7-9 to TRBJ2-2; tentatively, D is TRBD1 (5 bases). V lost 7 bases, J lost 1 base, and 13 bases lay in between. Germline V gene data show CDR1 as SEHNR and CDR2 as FQNEAQ (reference sequence). CDR3 size: 15 residues. The CDR3 DNA reads TGTGCCAGCATCCTAGATGGACAGAACACCGGGGAGCTGTTTTTT. Translation gives CASILDGQNTGELFF.

The chain combines TRBV28 with TRBJ1-5, with D possibly TRBD1 on 6 matching bases. The CDR3 has 14 residues. The germline V and J ends were trimmed by 6 bases and 3 bases, with 12 bases remaining between them. Per the germline V gene, CDR1 is MDHEN and CDR2 is SYDVKM. CDR3 sequence: CASRYDRFNQPQHF. The DNA of the CDR3 is TGTGCCAGCAGGTACGACAGGTTCAATCAGCCCCAGCATTTT.

The chain is built from TRBV5-4 and TRBJ2-7, with a possible D match to TRBD2 (6 bases). Germline-derived CDR1 and CDR2 are SGHNT and YYREEE (reference sequence). This CDR3 has 13 residues. V shed 2 bases and J shed 6 bases, with 12 bases lying between them. In DNA, the CDR3 is TGTGCCAGCAGCTTCTCCGGCGGGGTCGAGCAGTACTTC. The encoded protein is CASSFSGGVEQYF.

The gene calls are TRBV28 and TRBJ2-6; tentative D call: TRBD1 (7 bases). The CDR3 totals 18 residues. Germline V gene sequence: CDR1 MDHEN, CDR2 SYDVKM. The germline V and J ends were trimmed by 2 bases and 5 bases, with 19 bases remaining between them. CDR3 protein: CASSLSQGGSGWANVLTF. In DNA form, the CDR3 reads TGTGCCAGCAGTTTAAGCCAGGGGGGATCTGGGTGGGCCAACGTCCTGACTTTC.

V and J are TRBV15 and TRBJ2-1; a possible D gene is TRBD2 (6 bases). CDR1 and CDR2 (germline): LNHNV, YYDKDF (reference sequence). The V gene lost 1 base and the J gene lost 0 bases, with 13 bases spanning the gap. This CDR3 is built from 17 residues. The CDR3 nucleotides are TGTGCCACCAGCAGAGTTGGGACTCTTAGCTCCTACAATGAGCAGTTCTTC. Translation: CATSRVGTLSSYNEQFF. Together with reference TRBV15 and TRBJ2-1, the CDR3 gives the full variable domain: DAMVIQNPRYQVTQFGKPVTLSCSQTLNHNVMYWYQQKSSQAPKLLFHYYDKDFNNEADTPDNFQSRRPNTSFCFLDIRSPGLGDTAMYLCATSRVGTLSSYNEQFFGPGTRLTVL.

Regarding this clone: The same CDR3 can be traced to other DNA sequences in this sample. This sequence joins TRBV5-1 and TRBJ2-1; 16 nucleotides align to TRBD2. This CDR3 spans 15 amino acids. Germline CDR1 is SGHRS and CDR2 is YFSETQ. Trimming removed 3 bases from V and 9 bases from J; junction bases left unmatched: 3. The CDR3 sequence is CASSSGTSGRGEQFF. The CDR3 nucleotides are TGCGCCAGCAGCTCCGGGACTAGCGGGAGGGGTGAGCAGTTCTTC.

The rearrangement joins TRBV4-3 to TRBJ2-7, with 9 bases aligning to TRBD2. Germline V gene sequence: CDR1 LGHNA, CDR2 YSLEER. J was trimmed by 0 bases and V by 0 bases; bases with no gene match: 15. The CDR3 consists of 20 residues. The CDR3 region is CASSQDRQDNTSGPSYEQYF. The DNA of the CDR3 is TGCGCCAGCAGCCAAGATCGGCAAGATAACACTAGCGGGCCCTCCTACGAGCAGTACTTC.

This chain's CDR3 is CASRLSGAGGDEQYF. CDR3 in DNA: TGTGCAAGTCGCTTATCTGGAGCGGGAGGAGACGAGCAGTACTTC. This chain joins TRBV12-2 and TRBJ2-7; the listed D gene, TRBD2, was not tested against the DNA. TRBV12-2 is noted as a pseudogene. This CDR3 has 15 amino acids.

The genes are TRBV7-9 and TRBJ1-1; D gene ambiguous. The ends were cut back, 8 bases at V and 7 bases at J, with 17 bases in the middle. The CDR3 sequence is 13 residues long. Germline values: CDR1 SEHNR, CDR2 FQNEAQ (reference sequence). CDR3 sequence reads: CASSDGVIGEAFF. Written as DNA, the CDR3 is TGTGCCAGCTCCGACGGGGTGATTGGTGAAGCTTTCTTT.

The chain employs TRBV4-1 and TRBJ2-2; 10 nucleotides agree with TRBD2. The trim removed 0 bases at V and 5 bases at J, leaving 3 bases unmatched. CDR1 and CDR2 from the germline V gene are MGHRA and YSYEKL. The CDR3 runs to 16 residues. CDR3 loop: CASSQDAAGGTGELFF. CDR3 sequence (DNA): TGCGCCAGCAGCCAAGATGCAGCGGGAGGGACCGGGGAGCTGTTTTTT.

The CDR3: CASSPDWREGLSDEQFF. The CDR3 region has the DNA TGTGCCAGCAGTCCGGACTGGCGGGAGGGCCTTAGCGATGAGCAGTTCTTC. The chain recombines TRBV27 with TRBJ2-1; 9 bases line up with TRBD2. Germline V gives CDR1 MNHEY, CDR2 SMNVEV (reference sequence). V lost 5 bases, J lost 8 bases, and 16 bases stayed unmatched. The CDR3 is 17 residues long.